One sample yielded the 32 T cell receptor beta chains listed below, sequenced in a study of T cells in women clearing cervical HPV infection. The protocol was immunoSEQ multiplex PCR, while the TCRdb copy is restricted to in-frame clones and leaves out a portion. This table holds about 30,000 clones. The sequenced material came from blood buffy coat. Every receptor here comes from a woman between 18 and 69 years old with a cervical HPV16 infection that either progressed to CIN3+ or cleared (not recorded which).

Of note for this clone: The read finishes 3 residues shy of the CDR3 end, and the germline J gene is used to complete it. The chain carries TRBV18 and TRBJ1-1; D gene ambiguous. V shed 8 bases and J shed 3 bases, with 10 bases lying between them. This CDR3 has 12 residues. From germline, CDR1 is KGHSH and CDR2 LQKENI. CDR3 amino acids: CASTAQDTEAFF. CDR3 DNA (partial): TGTGCCAGCACCGCGCAGGACACTGAA.

For this clone: The read terminates 3 residues ahead of where the CDR3 ends, so the germline J gene completes it. This chain links TRBV7-2 with TRBJ2-4; TRBD2 matches 11 bases. Germline lookup yields CDR1 SGHTA and CDR2 FQGNSA. The CDR3 spans 12 residues. CDR3 DNA (partial): TGTGCCAGCAGCGAACTAGCGGGAGAT. It specifies CASSELAGD. The whole CDR3 sequence reads CASSELAGDQYF.

About this clone itself: The read gets to within 3 residues of the CDR3 end, and the germline J gene fills in the rest. The V gene is TRBV7-6, the J gene TRBJ2-3; TRBD1 matches 8 bases. CDR1 and CDR2 from the germline V gene are SGHVS and FNYEAQ. CDR3 size: 15 residues. J lost 4 bases, V lost 5 bases, and 8 bases had no gene match. CDR3 sequence reads: CASSGPQGASDTQYF. CDR3 DNA (partial): TGTGCCAGCAGCGGGCCGCAGGGGGCGTCAGATACG.

A remark on this clone: With the read ending 3 residues before the CDR3 end, the germline J gene is used to fill in that end. J is TRBJ2-7 and V is TRBV19, with 8 bases lining up with TRBD2. The J segment lost 6 bases and the V segment lost 5 bases, leaving 12 bases of the junction unmatched. Germline CDR1 and CDR2: LNHDA and SQIVND (reference sequence). The CDR3 runs 15 residues. The CDR3 reads CASSAFSAGGFEQYF. The part of the CDR3 DNA that was read is TGTGCCAGTAGTGCATTTTCGGCGGGAGGTTTCGAG.

A word on this clone: The observed sequence ends 3 residues before the CDR3 terminus, with the missing tail filled in from the germline J gene. The V call is TRBV2, the J call TRBJ2-1; a weak D match, TRBD1 (6 bases). Germline loops: CDR1 SNHLY, CDR2 FYNNEI. V shed 2 bases and J shed 9 bases, with 11 bases lying between them. The CDR3 runs to 13 residues. Partial CDR3 DNA: TGTGCCAGCAGTGAATACAGGGAAACTGAG. This translates into CASSEYRETE. The complete CDR3 sequence is CASSEYRETEQFF. Filled out from reference TRBV2 and TRBJ2-1, the complete variable domain reads EPEVTQTPSHQVTQMGQEVILRCVPISNHLYFYWYRQILGQKVEFLVSFYNNEISEKSEIFDDQFSVERPDGSNFTLKIRSTKLEDSAMYFCASSEYRETEQFFGPGTRLTVL.

Remarks on this clone: The CDR3 end lies 3 residues beyond the end of the read and is filled in from the germline J gene. The chain carries TRBV18 and TRBJ1-1; 11 positions agree with TRBD1. CDR3 length: 16 amino acids. V shed 6 bases and J 4 bases; nucleotides not matched to a gene: 10. Germline-derived CDR1 and CDR2 are KGHSH and LQKENI. The CDR3 DNA, read in part, is TGTGCCAGCTCGGCAGGACAGGGGGCTTTGGGCACTGAA. Translated: CASSAGQGALGTE. The whole CDR3 sequence is CASSAGQGALGTEAFF.

In the case of this clone: The DNA ends 3 residues before the CDR3 does, and the rest of the CDR3 is filled in from the germline J gene. This sequence joins TRBV5-6 and TRBJ2-2, with TRBD1 matching 11 bases. After removal of 0 bases from V and 5 bases from J, the junction contained 0 bases not matched to a gene. CDR3 size: 15 residues. Germline lookup yields CDR1 SGHDT and CDR2 YYEEEE. CDR3 residues: CASSLGDRGTGELFF. Incomplete CDR3 DNA: TGTGCCAGCAGCTTGGGGGACAGGGGGACCGGGGAG.

Regarding this clone: From the germline J gene comes the end of the CDR3, since the read stops 3 residues before it. This chain connects TRBV7-2 to TRBJ1-1, with a weak D call TRBD1 (6 bases). Germline-derived CDR1 and CDR2 are SGHTA and FQGNSA. This CDR3 contains 12 residues. Between the trimmed V and J ends, which lost 6 bases and 7 bases, there was a span of 12 bases. The CDR3 sequence is CASRGRGIEAFF. Incomplete CDR3 DNA: TGTGCCAGCAGAGGGAGGGGGATTGAA.

Details on this clone: The read stops 3 residues short of the end of the CDR3; the missing end is completed from the germline J gene. The rearrangement links TRBV11-3 to TRBJ2-7, with TRBD2 identical over 7 bases. In germline, CDR1 is SGHNT, CDR2 YENEEA. The V segment lost 1 base and the J segment 1 base; nucleotides outside the gene matches: 4. The CDR3 is made up of 15 amino acids. The CDR3 reads CASSLVRETSYEQYF. The covered CDR3 bases are TGTGCCAGCAGCTTAGTGCGGGAGACGTCCTACGAG.

For this clone: An end of the junction does not agree with germline; a read error may underlie this. The CDR3 end is not reached by the read, which stops 3 residues before it; the germline J gene fills it in. The chain combines TRBV20-1 with TRBJ2-5, with D uncertain. The CDR3 has 12 amino acids. Germline-derived CDR1 and CDR2 are DFQATT and SNEGSKA (reference sequence). The CDR3 spells CSVNPHQETQYF. The sequenced part of the CDR3 DNA is TGCAGTGTAAACCCTCACCAGGAGACC.

Note on this clone: The missing CDR3 end, 3 residues past where the read stops, is filled in from the germline J gene. The chain recombines TRBV6-2 or TRBV6-3 with TRBJ2-1; the match to TRBD2 covers 11 bases. The J segment lost 6 bases and the V segment lost 6 bases, leaving 7 bases of the junction unmatched. The CDR3 has 15 amino acids. The germline CDR1 and CDR2 sequences are MNHEY and SVGEGT. The CDR3 spells CASSLAGGPGNEQFF. The CDR3 bases that were read are TGTGCCAGCAGCTTAGCGGGAGGGCCGGGCAATGAG.

Of note for this clone: The CDR3 end falls 3 residues outside the read, so it is completed with the germline J gene. The chain combines TRBV15 with TRBJ2-1; maybe TRBD1 (6 bases). Germline V gene lookup returns CDR1 LNHNV and CDR2 YYDKDF (reference sequence). The CDR3 has 14 amino acids. The germline V and J ends were trimmed by 2 bases and 8 bases, with 13 bases remaining between them. CDR3 DNA (partial): TGTGCCACCAGCAGACCACAGGGAAGGGATGAG. Protein sequence: CATSRPQGRDE. From start to end, the CDR3 is CATSRPQGRDEQFF.

Worth noting for this clone: The read comes to an end 3 residues before the CDR3 does, leaving the germline J gene to fill in the end. The rearrangement links TRBV2 to TRBJ1-5; 8 bases map to TRBD1. This CDR3 comprises 16 residues. Germline CDR1 is SNHLY and CDR2 is FYNNEI. With V trimmed by 3 bases and J by 2 bases, 6 bases remained unmatched. The part of the CDR3 DNA that was read is TGTGCCAGCAGTGATAAAGACAGGGGAGGCAATCAGCCC. Encoded protein: CASSDKDRGGNQP. The entire CDR3 protein reads CASSDKDRGGNQPQHF.

CDR3 loop: CASSLSGTGGSPLFF. The CDR3 bases that were read are TGTGCCAGCAGCTTATCCGGGACAGGGGGCTCACCG. The chain couples TRBV11-2 to TRBJ2-2; 12 bases match TRBD1. The CDR3 extends 3 residues past the end of the read, so its final part is completed from the germline J gene. Germline CDR1 SGHAT, CDR2 FQNNGV. The CDR3 covers 15 residues. Supplemented by reference TRBV11-2 and TRBJ2-2, the full variable domain reads EAGVAQSPRYKIIEKRQSVAFWCNPISGHATLYWYQQILGQGPKLLIQFQNNGVVDDSQLPKDRFSAERLKGVDSTLKIQPAKLEDSAVYLCASSLSGTGGSPLFFGEGSRLTVL.

A word on this clone: The read gets to within 3 residues of the CDR3 end, and the germline J gene fills in the rest. The chain combines TRBV7-2 with TRBJ1-1; 8 bases line up with TRBD1. Trimming cost V 4 bases and J 2 bases; bases outside gene matches: 3. The CDR3 is 14 residues long. Germline values: CDR1 SGHTA, CDR2 FQGNSA. The part of the CDR3 DNA that was read is TGTGCCAGCAGCTCGACAGGGGCCAACACTGAA. This translates into CASSSTGANTE. The full-length CDR3 reads as CASSSTGANTEAFF.

CDR3 bases read: TGTGCCAGCAGCAGGGTGGCTAACACTGAA. Translated, it gives CASSRVANTE. The whole CDR3 is CASSRVANTEAFF. The rearrangement joins TRBV7-2 to TRBJ1-1; D is ambiguous. The CDR3 goes on 3 residues after the read ends, and that part is filled in from the germline J gene. V was pared by 5 bases and J by 2 bases, with 9 bases between. The CDR3 contains 13 residues. Germline lookup yields CDR1 SGHTA and CDR2 FQGNSA.

Points on this clone: The observed sequence ends 3 residues before the CDR3 terminus, with the missing tail filled in from the germline J gene. The genes are TRBV30 and TRBJ1-2, with D perhaps TRBD1 (6 bases). From germline, CDR1 is GTSNPN and CDR2 SVGIG (reference sequence). The CDR3 is made up of 14 amino acids. The CDR3 protein is CACRPGRDTDTYTF. The CDR3 DNA, read in part, is TGTGCCTGCCGACCGGGACGGGACACAGATACC.

Of note for this clone: The read finishes 3 residues shy of the CDR3 end, and the germline J gene is used to complete it. The chain joins TRBV19 to TRBJ2-3; D is perhaps TRBD1 or TRBD2 (5 bases each). This CDR3 contains 11 residues. Germline loops: CDR1 LNHDA, CDR2 SQIVND (reference sequence). CDR3 sequence reads: CASQGEETQYF. The covered CDR3 bases are TGTGCCAGTCAGGGAGAAGAGACG.

About this clone itself: The read terminates 3 residues before the CDR3 end, so the remaining end is supplied by the germline J gene. This chain links TRBV4-2 with TRBJ1-1; weak D call: TRBD1 (5 bases). Germline V gene sequence: CDR1 LGHNA, CDR2 YNFKEQ. CDR3 length equals 15 residues. V shed 1 base and J shed 4 bases, with 13 bases lying between them. CDR3: CASSQVEVGGTEAFF. Partial CDR3 DNA: TGTGCCAGCAGCCAAGTAGAAGTCGGGGGCACTGAA.

A note on this clone: The read ends 3 residues before the CDR3 terminus; that terminus is restored from the germline J gene. The chain has TRBV20-1 and TRBJ2-5; 7 bases are a match to TRBD1. V was pared by 3 bases and J by 4 bases, with 11 bases of the junction left unmatched. Germline CDR1 DFQATT, CDR2 SNEGSKA (reference sequence). This CDR3 has 15 residues. This chain's CDR3 is CSARGSTGVGETQYF. Incomplete CDR3 DNA: TGCAGTGCTAGGGGATCAACAGGGGTGGGAGAGACC.

Comments on this clone: The read terminates 3 residues before the CDR3 end, so the remaining end is supplied by the germline J gene. The chain uses TRBV18 and TRBJ2-1; TRBD1 might be the D (5 bases). Germline assignment: CDR1 KGHSH and CDR2 LQKENI. The germline V and J ends were trimmed by 5 bases and 0 bases, with 8 bases remaining between them. CDR3 length: 14 residues. The CDR3 loop reads CASSDSSSYNEQFF. The CDR3 DNA, read in part, is TGTGCCAGCTCAGACAGTAGCTCCTACAATGAG.

Turning to this clone: The read terminates 3 residues before the CDR3 end, so the remaining end is supplied by the germline J gene. The chain has TRBV5-6 and TRBJ1-5, with D perhaps TRBD1 (5 bases). The germline CDR1 and CDR2 sequences are SGHDT and YYEEEE. Trimming pared 4 bases from V and 7 bases from J, leaving 12 bases between. The CDR3 covers 13 residues. The CDR3 loop is CASSPGIWQPQHF. The CDR3 DNA, read in part, is TGTGCCAGCAGCCCAGGGATTTGGCAGCCC.

With regard to this clone: The read is 3 residues too short to cover the CDR3 end, so that end is filled in from the germline J gene. This sequence joins TRBV30 and TRBJ1-5; TRBD1 matches 8 bases. Trimming took 1 base from V and 4 from J; bases not matched to a gene: 0. The CDR3 covers 13 residues. The germline V gene encodes CDR1 GTSNPN and CDR2 SVGIG (reference sequence). CDR3: CAWSGQGNQPQHF. The CDR3 bases that were read are TGTGCCTGGAGTGGACAGGGGAATCAGCCC.

Turning to this clone: The read falls 3 residues short of the CDR3 end, and the missing part is taken from the germline J gene. The chain couples TRBV29-1 to TRBJ2-5; 9 nucleotides agree with TRBD2. Per the germline V gene, CDR1 is SQVTM and CDR2 is ANQGSEA. The V and J ends lost 4 bases and 2 bases, in that order; junction bases with no gene match: 5. The length of the CDR3 is 14 residues. CDR3 region: CSVVLAGRQETQYF. Partial CDR3 DNA: TGCAGCGTTGTCCTAGCGGGACGGCAAGAGACC.

On this clone: The read ends 3 residues before the CDR3 terminus; that terminus is restored from the germline J gene. This sequence joins TRBV18 and TRBJ2-3; the D gene is possibly TRBD2 (5 bases). Germline loops: CDR1 KGHSH, CDR2 LQKENI. Trimming pared 2 bases from V and 4 bases from J, leaving 7 bases between. The CDR3 has 13 amino acids. Incomplete CDR3 DNA: TGTGCCAGCTCACCAACGGGGTCAGATACG. Translated, it gives CASSPTGSDT. In full, the CDR3 is CASSPTGSDTQYF.

The sequenced CDR3 bases are TGCAGCGTTGGGAGAGGTACGGGAAACATT. Translated: CSVGRGTGNI. The complete CDR3 protein is CSVGRGTGNIQYF. The chain is built from TRBV29-1 and TRBJ2-4; no firm D call. The read terminates 3 residues ahead of where the CDR3 ends, so the germline J gene completes it. V dropped 4 bases and J dropped 6 bases, with 13 bases sitting between them. The CDR3 length is 13 residues. The germline CDR1 and CDR2 sequences are SQVTM and ANQGSEA. The full variable domain, its missing parts supplied by reference TRBV29-1 and TRBJ2-4, is SAVISQKPSRDICQRGTSLTIQCQVDSQVTMMFWYRQQPGQSLTLIATANQGSEATYESGFVIDKFPISRPNLTFSTLTVSNMSPEDSSIYLCSVGRGTGNIQYFGAGTRLSVL.

Points on this clone: The missing CDR3 end, 3 residues past where the read stops, is filled in from the germline J gene. The chain carries TRBV18 and TRBJ1-2; D is uncertain. The CDR3 consists of 12 residues. From germline, CDR1 is KGHSH and CDR2 LQKENI. The CDR3: CASSPQGTDYTF. The sequenced part of the CDR3 DNA is TGTGCCAGCTCACCACAAGGTACCGAC.

To note about this clone: The read ends 3 residues early relative to the CDR3; the germline J gene fills the gap. The rearrangement joins TRBV11-3 to TRBJ2-1, with D hard to call. V dropped 3 bases and J dropped 7 bases, with 13 bases sitting between them. The CDR3 runs to 14 residues. CDR1 is SGHNT, CDR2 YENEEA, per germline. CDR3: CASSFLAAENEQFF. The sequenced CDR3 bases are TGTGCCAGCAGCTTTCTGGCGGCGGAGAATGAG.

Concerning this clone: From the germline J gene comes the end of the CDR3, since the read stops 3 residues before it. The chain employs TRBV18 and TRBJ1-5; a possible D gene is TRBD1 (6 bases). This CDR3 comprises 13 residues. The germline CDR1 and CDR2 sequences are KGHSH and LQKENI. Incomplete CDR3 DNA: TGTGCCACCACTGGACAGCACACAGATCCC. This codes for CATTGQHTDP. The CDR3 reads in full as CATTGQHTDPQHF.

As to this clone: With the read ending 3 residues before the CDR3 end, the germline J gene is used to fill in that end. The V gene is TRBV11-2, the J gene TRBJ2-1; TRBD2 agrees at 7 bases. Trimming cost V 5 bases and J 2 bases; bases outside gene matches: 3. The CDR3 has 14 amino acids. Germline assignment: CDR1 SGHAT and CDR2 FQNNGV. The CDR3 here is CASSRRGTYNEQFF. The sequenced part of the CDR3 DNA is TGTGCCAGCAGCCGGCGGGGGACCTACAATGAG.

As concerns this clone: From the germline J gene comes the end of the CDR3, since the read stops 3 residues before it. The genes are TRBV10-3 and TRBJ2-2; tentatively, D is TRBD2 (6 bases). CDR3 length equals 17 residues. CDR1 is ENHRY, CDR2 SYGVKD, per germline. V was shortened by 2 bases and J by 4 bases, with 17 bases between the two germline ends. CDR3 residues: CAISEGRGTLLTGELFF. CDR3 bases read: TGTGCCATCAGTGAGGGGAGAGGGACTTTACTCACCGGGGAG.

For this clone: The read terminates 3 residues ahead of where the CDR3 ends, so the germline J gene completes it. This rearrangement joins TRBV28 to TRBJ1-4; D not certain. The CDR3 has 12 residues. From germline, CDR1 is MDHEN and CDR2 SYDVKM. Trimming left V 1 base short and J 8 bases short, with 5 bases between. CDR3 sequence: CASSLLGEKLFF. The sequenced CDR3 bases are TGTGCCAGCAGTTTATTAGGGGAAAAA. The full variable domain, its missing parts supplied by reference TRBV28 and TRBJ1-4, is DVKVTQSSRYLVKRTGEKVFLECVQDMDHENMFWYRQDPGLGLRLIYFSYDVKMKEKGDIPEGYSVSREKKERFSLILESASTNQTSMYLCASSLLGEKLFFGSGTQLSVL.